Below are 21 T cell receptor beta chains sequenced from a single sample in a study of beta chain features in type 1 diabetes. Investigators reverse transcribed all isolated RNA, so they sequenced expressed TCRB transcripts. Produced via immunoSEQ multiplex PCR; TCRdb's table is partial and in-frame only. The sample has 300,000 to 350,000 clones; 14% are singletons. The sequencing input was central memory CD4+ T cells from blood. The receptor source for this set is a man younger than 45 in good health.

This chain uses TRBV7-2 with TRBJ2-3, with D unclear. This CDR3 has 16 amino acids. Trimming left V 0 bases short and J 0 bases short, with 10 bases between. Germline V gene sequence: CDR1 SGHTA, CDR2 FQGNSA. CDR3 sequence reads: CASSLARRSSTDTQYF. The CDR3 nucleotides are TGTGCCAGCAGCTTAGCAAGGCGGTCTAGCACAGATACGCAGTATTTT.

A few counts support this clone. The chain combines TRBV19 with TRBJ2-1, with D perhaps given as TRBD1 or TRBD2 (5 bases each). CDR3 size: 14 residues. Trimming left V 1 base short and J 2 bases short, with 6 bases between. Germline V gene lookup returns CDR1 LNHDA and CDR2 SQIVND (reference sequence). The chain's CDR3 is CASSIAGPYNEQFF. The CDR3 coding sequence is TGTGCCAGTAGTATAGCGGGACCCTACAATGAGCAGTTCTTC.

This clone was seen only a few times. The V call is TRBV11-2, the J call TRBJ2-5, with TRBD2 matching over 11 bases. CDR1 and CDR2 from the germline V gene are SGHAT and FQNNGV. This CDR3 has 18 residues. With 1 base clipped from V and 5 bases from J, the junction kept 12 bases outside the gene matches. The CDR3 region is CASSLAASGGTPTETQYF. The DNA for the CDR3 is TGTGCCAGCAGCTTAGCGGCTAGCGGGGGGACTCCAACCGAGACCCAGTACTTC. Based on the CDR3 plus reference TRBV11-2 and TRBJ2-5, the full variable domain is EAGVAQSPRYKIIEKRQSVAFWCNPISGHATLYWYQQILGQGPKLLIQFQNNGVVDDSQLPKDRFSAERLKGVDSTLKIQPAKLEDSAVYLCASSLAASGGTPTETQYFGPGTRLLVL.

The V and J genes are TRBV15 and TRBJ2-6; D possibly corresponds to TRBD2 (6 bases). The V end lost 5 bases, the J end lost 0 bases, and 17 bases lay between the germline ends. Germline V lookup: CDR1 LNHNV, CDR2 YYDKDF (reference sequence). This CDR3 has 18 residues. The CDR3 here is CATSSSASESSGANVLTF. CDR3 nucleotide sequence: TGTGCCACCAGCTCCTCGGCTAGCGAAAGCTCTGGGGCCAACGTCCTGACTTTC.

This clone was found a few times. At the DNA level, this CDR3 is encoded by other sequences in the same sample as well. This chain links TRBV5-4 with TRBJ2-1, with 11 bases aligning to TRBD2. Germline V gene data show CDR1 as SGHNT and CDR2 as YYREEE (reference sequence). This CDR3 contains 16 residues. The ends lost 0 bases at V and 6 bases at J; junction bases unmatched: 5. The CDR3 sequence is CASSLAGTSGSNEQFF. The CDR3 DNA follows: TGTGCCAGCAGCTTGGCCGGGACTAGCGGTAGCAATGAGCAGTTCTTC.

A few counts support this clone. V and J are TRBV29-1 and TRBJ1-1; 7 bases map to TRBD1. V was clipped by 7 bases and J by 1 base; unmatched bases: 3. Germline lookup yields CDR1 SQVTM and CDR2 ANQGSEA. The length of the CDR3 is 12 residues. The CDR3, as DNA: TGCAGCGCTAGGACAGGGAACACTGAAGCTTTCTTT. It specifies CSARTGNTEAFF.

This sequence joins TRBV25-1 and TRBJ2-3; possible D gene TRBD2, 6 bases. V was trimmed by 7 bases and J by 6 bases, leaving 14 bases between them. This CDR3 region has 13 residues. Looked up from germline, CDR1 is MGHDK and CDR2 is SYGVNS. The DNA for the CDR3 is TGTGCCAGCATCGAAGGGCGGGGCGATACGCAGTATTTT. Amino acid sequence: CASIEGRGDTQYF.

This chain uses TRBV7-6 with TRBJ2-5; D is undetermined. The CDR3 is 15 amino acids. Germline CDR1 and CDR2: SGHVS and FNYEAQ. V lost 0 bases and J lost 1, with 9 bases in between. CDR3 in DNA: TGTGCCAGCAGCTTAGCCTTCGGACCCCAAGAGACCCAGTACTTC. Translating it yields CASSLAFGPQETQYF.

The gene calls are TRBV27 and TRBJ1-5, with 7 bases lining up with TRBD1. J gave up 0 bases and V 6 bases, and 11 bases lay outside the gene matches. Germline lookup yields CDR1 MNHEY and CDR2 SMNVEV (reference sequence). CDR3 size: 17 residues. CDR3 coding DNA: TGTGCCAGCAGGCCAACAGGGGACCCTTATAGCAATCAGCCCCAGCATTTT. Protein sequence: CASRPTGDPYSNQPQHF.

This clone was seen only a few times. This rearrangement joins TRBV5-1 to TRBJ2-5, with 11 bases aligning to TRBD2. The J segment lost 4 bases and the V segment lost 1 base, leaving 6 bases of the junction unmatched. Germline V lookup: CDR1 SGHRS, CDR2 YFSETQ. The CDR3 has 16 residues. CDR3: CASSLTSGSVGETQYF. The CDR3 bases are TGCGCCAGCAGCTTGACTAGCGGGAGTGTCGGAGAGACCCAGTACTTC.

The chain joins TRBV19 to TRBJ2-1; D uncertain. Germline V CDR1 and CDR2: LNHDA, SQIVND (reference sequence). Trimming took 6 bases from V and 5 from J, leaving 17 bases between them. The length of the CDR3 is 15 residues. This chain's CDR3 is CASSALLDGNNEQFF. For the CDR3, the DNA is TGTGCCAGTAGCGCCTTATTAGACGGAAACAATGAGCAGTTCTTC.

The rearrangement uses TRBV6-5 and TRBJ2-7; 7 bases map to TRBD2. V lost 5 bases to trimming and J lost 4 bases; unmatched junction nucleotides: 8. This CDR3 spans 14 amino acids. The germline V gene encodes CDR1 MNHEY and CDR2 SVGAGI. This CDR3 is CASSGSTSVYEQYV. The CDR3 DNA sequence: TGTGCCAGCAGTGGAAGTACTAGCGTATACGAGCAGTACGTC.

The genes are TRBV9 and TRBJ2-1; a possible D gene is TRBD2 (6 bases). Trimming shortened V by 3 bases and J by 1 base, and 14 bases separated the two germline ends. CDR3 length: 16 amino acids. CDR1 and CDR2 from the germline V gene are SGDLS and YYNGEE. Here the CDR3 DNA reads TGTGCCAGCAGCGAGGGAGGTAGGCGGTCCTACAATGAGCAGTTCTTC. Translating it yields CASSEGGRRSYNEQFF.

As concerns this clone: Other nucleotide sequences from this sample produce the same CDR3. The V gene is TRBV5-6, the J gene TRBJ2-5, with D perhaps matching TRBD1 (6 bases). Trimming stripped 5 bases from V and 4 bases from J, with 15 bases between. The CDR3 has 14 residues. Looked up from germline, CDR1 is SGHDT and CDR2 is YYEEEE. The DNA of the CDR3 is TGTGCCAGCAGTATACAGGGTCGGGGAGAGACCCAGTACTTC. Its protein is CASSIQGRGETQYF.

V gene TRBV7-8 combines with J gene TRBJ2-1, with a weak D call TRBD1 (5 bases). CDR3 size: 12 residues. Per germline, CDR1 SGHVS and CDR2 FQNEAQ. The V end lost 1 base, the J end lost 7 bases, and 5 bases lay between the germline ends. The CDR3 region is CASSLGQNEQFF. CDR3 DNA: TGTGCCAGCAGCTTAGGACAGAATGAGCAGTTCTTC.

This clone was observed a few times. The chain combines TRBV11-2 with TRBJ2-6, with unresolved D. This CDR3 contains 15 residues. From germline, CDR1 is SGHAT and CDR2 FQNNGV. Trimming took 5 bases from V and 4 from J, leaving 12 bases between them. The CDR3 loop reads CASSPQPRGANVLTF. As DNA, the CDR3 is TGTGCCAGCAGCCCCCAACCCCGCGGGGCCAACGTCCTGACTTTC. Full variable domain (missing parts from reference TRBV11-2 and TRBJ2-6): EAGVAQSPRYKIIEKRQSVAFWCNPISGHATLYWYQQILGQGPKLLIQFQNNGVVDDSQLPKDRFSAERLKGVDSTLKIQPAKLEDSAVYLCASSPQPRGANVLTFGAGSRLTVL.

This clone turned up a few times. The chain combines TRBV5-4 with TRBJ1-2; tentatively, D is TRBD1 (6 bases). The CDR3 totals 13 residues. Trimming removed 2 bases at V and 4 bases at J, with 9 bases between. The germline V gene has CDR1 SGHNT and CDR2 YYREEE (reference sequence). For the CDR3, the DNA is TGTGCCAGCAGCTTTGGGGGGCTCTATGGCTACACCTTC. This translates into CASSFGGLYGYTF.

The table lists this clone with a few counts. The CDR3 nucleotides read TGTGCCAGCAGTCTAGGGAGGCGCACTGAAGCTTTCTTT. This gives the protein CASSLGRRTEAFF. V gene TRBV14 combines with J gene TRBJ1-1; D remains ambiguous. Trimming removed 6 bases from V and 4 bases from J, with 12 bases in between. This CDR3 contains 13 residues. CDR1 and CDR2 (germline): SGHDN, FVKESK.

This clone was counted a few times. A read error is likely here: a far larger clone is one base away. Other DNA sequences in this sample translate to the same CDR3. This chain joins TRBV7-9 and TRBJ1-4; D uncertain. Germline V lookup: CDR1 SEHNR, CDR2 FQNEAQ (reference sequence). The CDR3 consists of 13 residues. The CDR3: CASSQGPKEKLFF. The CDR3 nucleotides read TGTGCCAGCAGCCAAGGCCCTAAGGAAAAACTGTTTTTT.

This clone occurred a few times. V is TRBV11-3 and J is TRBJ2-3; D might be TRBD1 or TRBD2, each matching 6 bases. The CDR3 sequence is 13 residues long. The germline V and J ends were trimmed by 5 bases and 7 bases, with 13 bases remaining between them. The germline V gene has CDR1 SGHNT and CDR2 YENEEA. The CDR3 DNA sequence: TGTGCCAGCAGCCCTCCGGGGGCACATACGCAGTATTTT. It specifies CASSPPGAHTQYF.

This clone was seen only a few times. The chain is built from TRBV4-2 and TRBJ1-2; possible D gene TRBD1, 5 bases. Trimming shortened V by 1 base and J by 0 bases, and 9 bases separated the two germline ends. Per the germline V gene, CDR1 is LGHNA and CDR2 is YNFKEQ. The CDR3 has 15 amino acids. CDR3 nucleotides: TGTGCCAGCAGCCAAGGACAGAGCTCTAACTATGGCTACACCTTC. This translates into CASSQGQSSNYGYTF.